Sequencing of this T cell receptor (beta chain) was carried out in a study of blood T cells in healthy people across ages. A second about 7 to 12 cycle PCR used barcoded and J-beta primers. Every cDNA molecule bore a tag from a template-switch adaptor containing 12 random nucleotides. One entry per CDR3 protein results from TCRdb running MiXCR on the 5' RACE reads. The sample records around 1,700,000 distinct CDR3 sequences, under 30% being singletons. Caucasian individuals from Russia who were healthy and aged roughly 6 to 90 acted as donors. Researchers report isolating at least 7 million PBMCs per sample. Total RNA, at least 6 micrograms per sample, was extracted from PBMCs. This clonotype was recorded at least ten times. The receptor was derived from a woman between 25 and 40 years old in good health. Sequencing used blood.

The CDR3 DNA sequence: TGTGCCAGCAGTTCCACCTTGAGGCGCGAGCAGTACTTC. It translates to CASSSTLRREQYF. V usage is TRBV12-3 or TRBV12-4 and J usage is TRBJ2-7; no definite D call. Trimming took off 4 bases at V and 6 bases at J, with 13 bases between the two ends. CDR3 length: 13 amino acids.